This T cell receptor (beta chain) is drawn from a study of T cells in Graves' hyperthyroidism and ophthalmopathy. As for the study in general: Specimen type is peripheral blood, collected at initial diagnosis prior to any treatment. Broader study findings: It was a median about 6 months before onset that the model predicted ophthalmopathy. Researchers found most expanded thyroid clonotypes above 0.001 in blood as well.

RNA transcripts provided the source from which TCR beta CDR3 regions were amplified. An initial round of RT-PCR targeting the TCR CDR3 relied on the HTBI primer set. TCRdb used MiXCR to reprocess the multiplex PCR reads, holding one entry per CDR3 protein. The repertoire holds more than 350,000 distinct CDR3 sequences, with 15% as singletons. About this clonotype itself: Its antigen is not known. Relative to the germline gene, one junction end is altered; a read error may explain this.

Germline CDR1 is LGHDT and CDR2 is YNNKEL (reference sequence). The CDR3 extends over 12 amino acids. Newly diagnosed hyperthyroidism patients aged 18 to 65 years had disease lasting under 2 months. Sequenced sample: blood. The gene calls are TRBV3-1 and TRBJ2-7; D is uncertain. This clonotype was sampled from a woman aged 30 to 39 with Graves' hyperthyroidism. In DNA form, the CDR3 reads TGTGCCAGCAGCCATCGGGCCTACGCGCAGTACTTC. It specifies CASSHRAYAQYF.